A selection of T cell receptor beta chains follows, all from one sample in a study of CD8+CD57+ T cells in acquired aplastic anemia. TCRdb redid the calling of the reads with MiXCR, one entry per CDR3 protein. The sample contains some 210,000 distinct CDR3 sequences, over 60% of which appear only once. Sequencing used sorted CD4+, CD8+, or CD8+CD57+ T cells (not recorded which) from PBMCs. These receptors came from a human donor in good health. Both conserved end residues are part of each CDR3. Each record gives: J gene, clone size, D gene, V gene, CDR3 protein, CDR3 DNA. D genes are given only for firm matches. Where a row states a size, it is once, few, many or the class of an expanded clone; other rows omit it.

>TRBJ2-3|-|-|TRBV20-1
CSASGYPQSMAQYF
TGCAGTGCTAGCGGGTATCCCCAGTCGATGGCGCAGTATTTT
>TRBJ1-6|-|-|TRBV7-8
CASVEGGYSPLHF
TGTGCCAGCGTTGAGGGGGGATATTCACCCCTCCACTTT
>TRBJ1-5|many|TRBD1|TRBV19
CASSLWTGGNQPQHF
TGTGCCAGTAGTTTGTGGACAGGGGGTAATCAGCCCCAGCATTTT
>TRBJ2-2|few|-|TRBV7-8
CASSTTGELFF
TGTGCCAGCAGCACGACAGGGGAGCTGTTTTTT
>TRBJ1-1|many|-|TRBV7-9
CASTPGGSEAFF
TGTGCCAGCACCCCGGGGGGCTCTGAAGCTTTCTTT
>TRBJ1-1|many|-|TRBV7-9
CASSLGQGSEAFF
TGTGCCAGCAGCTTGGGCCAGGGGAGTGAAGCTTTCTTT
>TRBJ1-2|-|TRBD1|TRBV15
CATSRVGQGISYGYTF
TGTGCCACCAGCAGGGTCGGACAGGGGATCAGCTATGGCTACACCTTC
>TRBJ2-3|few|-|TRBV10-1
CASKTLATSTDTQYF
TGCGCCAGCAAGACTCTAGCGACTAGCACAGATACGCAGTATTTT
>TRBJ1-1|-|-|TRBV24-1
CATRSSLGNTEAFF
TGTGCCACCAGATCCTCTCTGGGGAACACTGAAGCTTTCTTT
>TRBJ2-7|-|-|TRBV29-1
CSVKAGVTYEQYF
TGCAGCGTTAAGGCAGGGGTGACCTACGAGCAGTACTTC
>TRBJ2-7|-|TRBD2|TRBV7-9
CASSLGPGGDPYEQYF
TGTGCCAGCAGCTTAGGACCTGGGGGGGACCCCTACGAGCAGTACTTC
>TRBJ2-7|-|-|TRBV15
CATSTGGYEQYF
TGTGCCACCAGCACCGGGGGCTACGAGCAGTACTTC
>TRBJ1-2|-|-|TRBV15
CATSRDRSAYGYTF
TGTGCCACCAGCAGAGATCGCTCTGCCTATGGCTACACCTTC
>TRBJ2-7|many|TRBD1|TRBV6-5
CASSYLPGTGPYEQYF
TGTGCCAGCAGTTACTTACCCGGGACAGGGCCCTACGAGCAGTACTTC
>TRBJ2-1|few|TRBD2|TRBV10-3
CAMGTSGERGNEQFF
TGTGCCATGGGGACTAGCGGGGAGCGGGGCAATGAGCAGTTCTTC
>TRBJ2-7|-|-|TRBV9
CASSPQDRFYEQHF
TGTGCCAGCAGTCCCCAAGACAGGTTCTACGAGCAGCACTTC
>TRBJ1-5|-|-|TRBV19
CASNRVNQPQHF
TGTGCCAGTAATCGGGTTAATCAGCCCCAGCATTTT
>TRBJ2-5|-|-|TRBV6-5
CASRLRGTGISF
TGTGCCAGCCGCCTTAGGGGCACCGGGATTTCATTC
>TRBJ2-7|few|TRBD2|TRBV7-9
CASSLGQLAGGLRPYEQYF
TGTGCCAGCAGCTTAGGCCAACTAGCGGGGGGGCTTCGGCCTTACGAGCAGTACTTC
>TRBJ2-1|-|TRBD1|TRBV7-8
CASSPGTGRDYNEQFF
TGTGCCAGCAGCCCAGGGACAGGGCGGGACTACAATGAGCAGTTCTTC
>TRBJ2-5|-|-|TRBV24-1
CATSDPARQETQYF
TGTGCCACCAGTGACCCCGCCAGGCAAGAGACCCAGTACTTC
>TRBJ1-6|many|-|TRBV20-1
CSARDVEGSSPLHF
TGCAGTGCTAGAGATGTGGAGGGCAGCTCACCCCTCCACTTT
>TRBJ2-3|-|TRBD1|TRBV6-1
CASSGRQGWADTQYF
TGTGCCAGCAGTGGACGACAGGGCTGGGCAGATACGCAGTATTTT
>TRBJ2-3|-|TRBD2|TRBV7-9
CASSHTSGADTQYF
TGTGCCAGCAGCCACACTAGCGGGGCAGATACGCAGTATTTT
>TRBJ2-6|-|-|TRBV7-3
CASSPPWGSSGANVLTF
TGTGCCAGCAGCCCGCCATGGGGGTCCTCTGGGGCCAACGTCCTGACTTTC
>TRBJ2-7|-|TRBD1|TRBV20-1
CSATPTQGAAYEQYF
TGCAGTGCTACGCCCACACAGGGGGCGGCATACGAGCAGTACTTC
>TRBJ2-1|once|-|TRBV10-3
CAISAQSTINEQFF
TGTGCCATCAGTGCACAGTCGACGATTAATGAGCAGTTCTTC
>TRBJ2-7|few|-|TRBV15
CATSRDVGGYEQYF
TGTGCCACCAGCAGAGATGTAGGGGGCTACGAGCAGTACTTC
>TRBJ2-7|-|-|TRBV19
CASSSVGSRVEQYF
TGTGCCAGTAGTTCTGTGGGGTCGAGGGTCGAGCAGTACTTC
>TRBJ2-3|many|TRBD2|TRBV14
CASSLSSGSTDTQYF
TGTGCCAGCAGTCTTTCTAGCGGTAGCACAGATACGCAGTATTTT
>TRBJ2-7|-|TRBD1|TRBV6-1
CASSAGGTGDFQYF
TGTGCCAGCAGTGCGGGGGGGACAGGGGACTTTCAGTACTTC
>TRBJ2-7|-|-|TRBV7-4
CASSLVSRPDEQYF
TGTGCCAGCAGCTTAGTAAGTCGTCCGGACGAGCAGTACTTC
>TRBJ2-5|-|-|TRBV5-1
CASSPPRDGQETQYF
TGCGCCAGCAGCCCGCCCAGGGACGGCCAAGAGACCCAGTACTTC
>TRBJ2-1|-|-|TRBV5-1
CASSLGAHYNEQFF
TGCGCCAGCAGCTTGGGGGCGCATTACAATGAGCAGTTCTTC
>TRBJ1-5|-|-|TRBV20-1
CSASGGESPQHF
TGCAGTGCTAGTGGGGGCGAATCGCCCCAGCATTTT
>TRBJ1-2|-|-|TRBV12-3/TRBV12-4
CASSYRGSLRGYTF
TGTGCCAGCAGTTATCGGGGGTCCCTGCGGGGCTACACCTTC
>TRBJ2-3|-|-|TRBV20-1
CSVVRDDTDTQYF
TGCAGTGTAGTTCGGGATGACACAGATACGCAGTATTTT
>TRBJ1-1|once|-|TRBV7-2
CASSLATLNTEAFF
TGTGCCAGCAGCTTAGCTACGTTGAACACTGAAGCTTTCTTT
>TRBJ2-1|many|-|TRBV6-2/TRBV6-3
CASSSAAVEQFF
TGTGCCAGCAGTTCCGCGGCTGTTGAGCAGTTCTTC
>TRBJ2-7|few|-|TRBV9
CASSQEPREVYEQYF
TGTGCCAGCAGCCAAGAGCCCAGGGAGGTCTACGAGCAGTACTTC
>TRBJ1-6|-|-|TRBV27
CASSVMGQDSSYNSPLHF
TGTGCCAGCAGCGTAATGGGTCAGGACAGCTCCTATAATTCACCCCTCCACTTT
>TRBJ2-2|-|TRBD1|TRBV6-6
CASSPDRGRTGELFF
TGTGCCAGCAGTCCCGACAGGGGGCGGACCGGGGAGCTGTTTTTT
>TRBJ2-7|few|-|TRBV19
CARDRSSYEQYF
TGTGCCAGAGACAGGAGCTCCTACGAGCAGTACTTC
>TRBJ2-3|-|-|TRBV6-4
CASSETSSDGDTQYF
TGTGCCAGCAGCGAAACTAGCTCAGATGGAGATACGCAGTATTTT